The 23 T cell receptor beta chains in this list originate from one sample, sequenced in a study of blood T cells in healthy people across ages. A second roughly 6 to 11 cycle PCR used barcoded and J-beta primers. TCRdb re-derived calls from the 5' RACE reads in MiXCR, one entry per CDR3 protein. The sample yields about 640,000 distinct CDR3 sequences, about 54% seen once. Material for sequencing was blood. Source of these receptors: a man aged 55-75 years in good health.

The sample holds many counts of this clonotype. Here the CDR3 DNA reads TGCAGCGTTGTTCTCTACGGTAGCGGGGGGACCTACGAGCAGTACTTC. It codes for CSVVLYGSGGTYEQYF. This sequence joins TRBV29-1 and TRBJ2-7, with TRBD2 identical over 10 bases. The CDR3 runs to 16 residues. V shed 4 bases and J 2 bases; nucleotides not matched to a gene: 11. Germline V gene data show CDR1 as SQVTM and CDR2 as ANQGSEA.

This chain uses TRBV10-3 with TRBJ1-4, with 7 bases fitting TRBD1. After removal of 2 bases from V and 7 bases from J, the junction contained 4 bases not matched to a gene. The CDR3 spans 14 residues. Germline CDR1 reads ENHRY; CDR2 reads SYGVKD. The CDR3 region has the DNA TGTGCCATCAGTGAGGCAGGGGGTCCTGAAAAACTGTTTTTT. Translated: CAISEAGGPEKLFF.

The chain couples TRBV2 to TRBJ1-6, with D hard to call. This CDR3 region has 13 residues. Trimming stripped 4 bases from V and 7 bases from J, with 8 bases between. Germline CDR1 is SNHLY and CDR2 is FYNNEI. The CDR3 loop is CASSGLGNSPLHF. CDR3 DNA sequence: TGTGCCAGCAGTGGTTTGGGAAATTCACCCCTCCACTTT.

This clonotype was seen more than once but under ten times. The chain uses TRBV7-8 and TRBJ2-6; no clear D gene. Germline CDR1 and CDR2: SGHVS and FQNEAQ. Trimming removed 2 bases from V and 0 bases from J, with 11 bases in between. The CDR3 contains 17 residues. The CDR3 nucleotides read TGTGCCAGCAGCTTATTTGTTCGACTCTCTGGGGCCAACGTCCTGACTTTC. Protein sequence: CASSLFVRLSGANVLTF.

The chain is built from TRBV11-2 and TRBJ1-1; D is ambiguous. This CDR3 spans 15 amino acids. V lost 5 bases, J lost 0 bases, and 13 bases lay in between. Per the germline V gene, CDR1 is SGHAT and CDR2 is FQNNGV. CDR3 coding DNA: TGTGCCAGCAGCCCTCGCGGGATAATGAACACTGAAGCTTTCTTT. Protein sequence: CASSPRGIMNTEAFF. Full variable domain (remainder filled in from reference TRBV11-2 and TRBJ1-1): EAGVAQSPRYKIIEKRQSVAFWCNPISGHATLYWYQQILGQGPKLLIQFQNNGVVDDSQLPKDRFSAERLKGVDSTLKIQPAKLEDSAVYLCASSPRGIMNTEAFFGQGTRLTVV.

This clonotype was detected a few times. A clone one base away is much larger, so this may be a read error. The chain couples TRBV29-1 to TRBJ2-1; D assignment may be TRBD1 or TRBD2 (6 bases each). Germline V CDR1 and CDR2: SQVTM, ANQGSEA. CDR3 length: 11 amino acids. Trimming pared 3 bases from V and 13 bases from J, leaving 13 bases between. The CDR3 DNA is TGCAGCGTTGATAGGGGGGAGACCCAGTTCTTC. Its translation is CSVDRGETQFF.

This chain uses TRBV29-1 with TRBJ2-5; D gene ambiguous. V lost 6 bases and J lost 5, with 13 bases in between. Germline V lookup: CDR1 SQVTM, CDR2 ANQGSEA. This CDR3 has 12 residues. In DNA, the CDR3 is TGCAGCGTCGGTTGGAATGGGGAGACCCAGTACTTC. Protein: CSVGWNGETQYF.

The chain recombines TRBV6-6 with TRBJ1-2; TRBD1 agrees at 9 bases. The CDR3 contains 15 residues. The germline V gene encodes CDR1 MNHNY and CDR2 SVGAGI (reference sequence). The ends lost 0 bases at V and 4 bases at J; junction bases unmatched: 3. CDR3 sequence: CASSYSRDRAYGYTF. The CDR3 coding sequence is TGTGCCAGCAGTTACTCGCGGGACAGGGCCTATGGCTACACCTTC.

This clonotype came up a few times. Here the CDR3 reads CASTTGSHYGYTF. The CDR3 coding sequence is TGTGCCAGCACCACTGGGAGTCACTATGGCTACACCTTC. The V gene is TRBV6-2 or TRBV6-3, the J gene TRBJ1-2; no firm D call. The V and J ends lost 7 bases and 3 bases respectively, with 12 bases between them. Looked up from germline, CDR1 is MNHEY and CDR2 is SVGEGT. The CDR3 is 13 residues long.

The genes are TRBV4-1 and TRBJ2-7, with D possibly TRBD1 on 7 matching bases. CDR1 and CDR2 from the germline V gene are MGHRA and YSYEKL. With 4 bases removed from V and 5 bases from J, the gap between germline ends came to 18 bases. The CDR3 runs 15 residues. The CDR3 loop reads CASSPRDRAGDEQYF. The CDR3 coding sequence is TGCGCCAGCAGCCCCCGGGACAGAGCGGGCGACGAGCAGTACTTC.

This clonotype was found many times. The gene calls are TRBV20-1 and TRBJ2-5; tentatively, D is TRBD1 (6 bases). Germline lookup yields CDR1 DFQATT and CDR2 SNEGSKA (reference sequence). The CDR3 runs 13 residues. The V gene lost 4 bases and the J gene lost 5 bases, with 14 bases spanning the gap. CDR3 residues: CSATGTTGETQYF. The CDR3 nucleotides are TGCAGTGCTACCGGGACAACCGGGGAGACCCAGTACTTC.

V usage is TRBV6-1 and J usage is TRBJ1-5, with D unclear. V lost 7 bases, J lost 7 bases, and 14 bases lay in between. The CDR3 contains 13 residues. From germline, CDR1 is MNHNS and CDR2 SASEGT. CDR3 in DNA: TGTGCCAGCATAACGGCCACCAAGCAGCCCCAGCATTTT. Its translation: CASITATKQPQHF.

The J gene is TRBJ1-1, the V gene TRBV5-1; no clear D. Germline V gene data show CDR1 as SGHRS and CDR2 as YFSETQ. This CDR3 contains 13 residues. The V and J ends lost 7 bases and 3 bases respectively, with 13 bases between them. DNA of the CDR3: TGCGCCAGCGCTGCCGCTTGGGACACTGAAGCTTTCTTT. As protein: CASAAAWDTEAFF.

This clonotype was picked up one time. The CDR3: CASSESRDRLKPQHF. The CDR3 region has the DNA TGTGCCAGCAGTGAAAGCCGGGACAGACTCAAGCCCCAGCATTTT. The V and J genes are TRBV6-1 and TRBJ1-5; 7 bases align to TRBD1. The CDR3 extends over 15 amino acids. Per the germline V gene, CDR1 is MNHNS and CDR2 is SASEGT. The V gene end was trimmed by 2 bases and the J gene end by 8 bases; junction bases not matched to a gene: 9.

The gene calls are TRBV5-4 and TRBJ2-3; 9 positions match TRBD2. Germline assignment: CDR1 SGHNT and CDR2 YYREEE (reference sequence). V was clipped by 3 bases and J by 0 bases; unmatched bases: 17. This CDR3 is 20 amino acids long. CDR3 amino acids: CASSSPGLARKSPSTDTQYF. The CDR3 DNA is TGTGCCAGCAGCTCCCCGGGACTAGCCAGAAAAAGCCCTAGCACAGATACGCAGTATTTT.

This clonotype has a count of ten or more. The V call is TRBV11-2, the J call TRBJ2-1, with D unresolved. In germline, CDR1 is SGHAT, CDR2 FQNNGV. With 0 bases removed from V and 11 bases from J, the gap between germline ends came to 11 bases. This CDR3 spans 13 amino acids. The CDR3: CASSLDQLNQQFF. The DNA of the CDR3 is TGTGCCAGCAGCTTAGATCAGCTAAACCAGCAGTTCTTC.

In its sample, this clonotype was seen a few times. The chain carries TRBV24-1 and TRBJ2-7, with D possibly TRBD1 on 6 matching bases. The closer fit of TRBJ2-5 to the DNA end suggests the J call may be wrong. CDR1 KGHDR and CDR2 SFDVKD come from the germline V gene. The CDR3 runs 16 residues. The chain's CDR3 is CATSDNIGTTGETQYF. As DNA, the CDR3 is TGTGCCACCAGTGATAATATCGGGACAACCGGGGAGACCCAGTACTTC.

This chain uses TRBV5-1 with TRBJ2-4; TRBD1 matches at 8 bases. The DNA end is a closer match to TRBJ2-7, so the J assignment may be wrong. This CDR3 is 14 amino acids long. The germline V gene has CDR1 SGHRS and CDR2 YFSETQ. The CDR3 here is CASRRDRGTYEQYF. For the CDR3, the DNA is TGCGCCAGCAGGCGAGACAGGGGAACCTACGAGCAGTACTTC.

The chain has TRBV6-5 and TRBJ2-5, with D possibly called TRBD1 or TRBD2 (6 bases each). Per the germline V gene, CDR1 is MNHEY and CDR2 is SVGAGI. Trimming took off 8 bases at V and 3 bases at J, with 10 bases between the two ends. CDR3 length: 12 residues. Written as DNA, the CDR3 is TGTGCCAGCGGTAGGGGGGAAGAGACCCAGTACTTC. It specifies CASGRGEETQYF.

This clonotype was seen many times. The junction shows a germline mismatch at one end, possibly a read error. The CDR3 nucleotides read TGTGCCAGCAGTTTAGGACAGGGGGCCTACAATGAGCAGTTCTTC. Translated, it gives CASSLGQGAYNEQFF. The rearrangement links TRBV5-1 to TRBJ2-1; 10 positions match TRBD1. Germline-derived CDR1 and CDR2 are SGHRS and YFSETQ. The CDR3 sequence is 15 residues long.

The chain is built from TRBV14 and TRBJ1-4; maybe TRBD1 (5 bases). Germline V gives CDR1 SGHDN, CDR2 FVKESK. V lost 1 base and J 13 bases, leaving 13 bases between the germline ends. This CDR3 has 13 residues. As DNA, the CDR3 is TGTGCCAGCAGCCAAGGGTGGGGCGGCGCACTGTTTTTT. Its translation: CASSQGWGGALFF.

The chain joins TRBV19 to TRBJ2-1; TRBD2 aligns across 10 bases. The V and J ends lost 2 bases and 3 bases, in that order; junction bases with no gene match: 4. Germline lookup yields CDR1 LNHDA and CDR2 SQIVND (reference sequence). CDR3 length equals 16 residues. CDR3 coding DNA: TGTGCCAGTAGTATAAAGCGGGGGGGACTCTACAATGAGCAGTTCTTC. Translated: CASSIKRGGLYNEQFF.

The gene calls are TRBV20-1 and TRBJ2-5, with TRBD2 matching over 7 bases. V shed 4 bases and J 2 bases; nucleotides not matched to a gene: 7. The CDR3 is 14 residues long. Germline V lookup: CDR1 DFQATT, CDR2 SNEGSKA (reference sequence). The CDR3 DNA is TGCAGTGCTACCCAACCGGGGGGACAAGAGACCCAGTACTTC. Translated: CSATQPGGQETQYF.